These T cell receptor beta chains were read from a single sample in a study of blood T cell repertoires in COVID-19. Libraries were prepared by immunoSEQ multiplex PCR; TCRdb keeps only in-frame clonotypes and omits some of them. The sample carries 180,000 or so clones, about 89% recorded once. Source material: peripheral blood. These TCRs come from a man aged 40-49 years with active or convalescent COVID-19. Both conserved end residues are part of each CDR3. The D gene is left open where the match is weak. Rows may omit the clone size; those that give it use once, few, many or a size class.

TRBV30	.	TRBJ1-2	.	TGTGCCTGGAGTACAGGGAACTATGGCTACACCTTC	CAWSTGNYGYTF
TRBV19	.	TRBJ2-2	TRBD2	TGTGCCAGTAGTAGACTAGCGGGGGTTGAGCACGGGGAGCTGTTTTTT	CASSRLAGVEHGELFF
TRBV30	.	TRBJ1-1	.	TGTGCCTGGAGATCTGGGAGGAGAACTGAAGCTTTCTTT	CAWRSGRRTEAFF
TRBV9	few	TRBJ1-1	TRBD1	TGTGCCAGCAGCCTATCAGGGGGGAACACTGAAGCTTTCTTT	CASSLSGGNTEAFF
TRBV9	.	TRBJ1-5	TRBD1	TGTGCCAGCAGCGTTGGCAGGGGGCGGAAAAGGCAGCCCCAGCATTTT	CASSVGRGRKRQPQHF
TRBV2	.	TRBJ1-5	.	TGTGCCAGCAGTGAAGCGGGCGGTTTAGGACTTAGCAATCAGCCCCAGCATTTT	CASSEAGGLGLSNQPQHF
TRBV27	once	TRBJ1-5	.	TGTGCCAGCAGTTGGGGGGGCAGGCAGCCCCAGCATTTT	CASSWGGRQPQHF
TRBV19	.	TRBJ2-5	TRBD2	TGTGCCAGTAGCCGAGAAACTAGCGGGGGATCCGAGACCCAGTACTTC	CASSRETSGGSETQYF
TRBV19	.	TRBJ1-6	TRBD1	TGTGCCAGTAGTATAGGGGGACAGGGGGCGCATTCACCCCTCCACTTT	CASSIGGQGAHSPLHF
TRBV6-1	.	TRBJ1-2	.	TGTGCCAGCAGTGACCGGGGGGCAAGTACTAACTATGGCTACACCTTC	CASSDRGASTNYGYTF
TRBV29-1	.	TRBJ2-5	TRBD1	TGCAGCGTTTTCCAGGACAGGGTCCAAGAGACCCAGTACTTC	CSVFQDRVQETQYF
TRBV6-2/TRBV6-3	.	TRBJ2-7	.	TGTGCCAGCAGTGACTCCGGGACAAGCTACGAGCAGTACTTC	CASSDSGTSYEQYF
TRBV12-3/TRBV12-4	many	TRBJ1-1	.	TGTGCCAGCGGGGGGGGGCCGAACACTGAAGCTTTCTTT	CASGGGPNTEAFF
TRBV9	.	TRBJ2-3	TRBD1	TGTGCCAGCAGCGCACAGGGGGCCTCAGATACGCAGTATTTT	CASSAQGASDTQYF
TRBV2	.	TRBJ1-2	TRBD1	TGTGCCAGCAGCGAGACAGGGAACTATGGCTACACCTTC	CASSETGNYGYTF
TRBV6-5	.	TRBJ1-2	.	TGTGCCAGCAGTTACGACCAGGGTAATGGCTACACCTTC	CASSYDQGNGYTF
TRBV7-2	.	TRBJ1-2	.	TGTGCCAGCAGCTTAGGGCTCTATGGCTACACCTTC	CASSLGLYGYTF
TRBV18	.	TRBJ2-7	TRBD2	TGTGCCAGCTCACCACTTACTAGCGGGGCTGGGGGGGTCTCCTACGAGCAGTACTTC	CASSPLTSGAGGVSYEQYF
TRBV9	.	TRBJ1-5	.	TGTGCCAGCAGCGTAGAAGGGGTAGGACAGCCCCAGCATTTT	CASSVEGVGQPQHF
TRBV20-1	.	TRBJ1-5	.	TGCAGTGCTAGTGTACGGGGAGGGCAGCCCCAGCATTTT	CSASVRGGQPQHF
TRBV9	.	TRBJ1-1	TRBD1	TGTGCCAGCAGCGTAGTTGGACAGGGGGCCACTGAAGCTTTCTTT	CASSVVGQGATEAFF
TRBV2	.	TRBJ1-1	.	TGTGCCAGCAGTGGCGGGGAGAACACTGAAGCTTTCTTT	CASSGGENTEAFF
TRBV18	.	TRBJ2-5	TRBD1	TGTGCCAGCTCACTAGACGGGTGGACAGGGTCTGGTGGAGAGACCCAGTACTTC	CASSLDGWTGSGGETQYF
TRBV19	.	TRBJ2-5	.	TGTGCCAGTAGTCCAGGGCGAGAGACCCAGTACTTC	CASSPGRETQYF
TRBV9	once	TRBJ2-5	TRBD1	TGTGCCAGCAGCAGGGGACAGGGGGCAGGAGAGACCCAGTACTTC	CASSRGQGAGETQYF